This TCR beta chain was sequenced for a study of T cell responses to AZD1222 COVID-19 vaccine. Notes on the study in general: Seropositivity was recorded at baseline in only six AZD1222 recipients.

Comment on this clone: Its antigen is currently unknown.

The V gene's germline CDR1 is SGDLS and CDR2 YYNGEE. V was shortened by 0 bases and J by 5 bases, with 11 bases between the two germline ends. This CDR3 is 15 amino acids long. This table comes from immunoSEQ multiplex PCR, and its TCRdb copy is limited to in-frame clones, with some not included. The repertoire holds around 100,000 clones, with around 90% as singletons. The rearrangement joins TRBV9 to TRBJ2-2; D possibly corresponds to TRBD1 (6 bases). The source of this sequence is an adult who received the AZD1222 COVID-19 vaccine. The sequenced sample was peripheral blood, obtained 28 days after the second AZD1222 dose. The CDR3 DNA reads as TGTGCCAGCAGCGTAGCAGGGGTCGGGACCGGGGAGCTGTTTTTT. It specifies CASSVAGVGTGELFF. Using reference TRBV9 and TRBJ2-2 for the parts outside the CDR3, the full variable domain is DSGVTQTPKHLITATGQRVTLRCSPRSGDLSVYWYQQSLDQGLQFLIQYYNGEERAKGNILERFSAQQFPDLHSELNLSSLELGDSALYFCASSVAGVGTGELFFGEGSRLTVL.